The 25 T cell receptor beta chains in this list originate from one sample, sequenced in a study of T cell responses to AZD1222 COVID-19 vaccine (dated by TCRdb to the early 2020s). This sample's time point label indicates: about 28 days (+/-7) after the second vaccine dose. Library method: the immunoSEQ multiplex PCR assay. TCRdb's version of the immuneACCESS table is confined to in-frame rearrangements and falls short of the full clone set. An unresolved V gene accounts for under half of the shortfall where checked; the remainder is of unknown origin. The sample table shows around 96,000 clones, and approximately 90% are seen once. 9.5% to 13% of the sample lies in the top ten. The sequences come from peripheral blood, collected 28 days after the second AZD1222 dose. The source is an adult who received the AZD1222 COVID-19 vaccine.

The chain is built from TRBV11-2 and TRBJ1-2; D remains unclear. CDR1 is SGHAT, CDR2 FQNNGV, per germline. This CDR3 has 13 amino acids. V lost 11 bases, J lost 1 base, and 14 bases lay in between. CDR3 coding DNA: TGTGCCTCTAAAGCTGGCGGTAACTATGGCTACACCTTC. Its translation is CASKAGGNYGYTF. The full variable domain, rest sourced from reference TRBV11-2 and TRBJ1-2, is EAGVAQSPRYKIIEKRQSVAFWCNPISGHATLYWYQQILGQGPKLLIQFQNNGVVDDSQLPKDRFSAERLKGVDSTLKIQPAKLEDSAVYLCASKAGGNYGYTFGSGTRLTVV.

The chain uses TRBV3-1 (or the pseudogene TRBV3-2) and TRBJ1-1, with D unresolved. The germline gives CDR1 LGHDT, CDR2 YNNKEL (reference sequence). This CDR3 is built from 12 residues. V dropped 2 bases and J dropped 4 bases, with 5 bases sitting between them. CDR3 bases: TGTGCCAGCAGCCAATCGAGCACTGAAGCTTTCTTT. Its protein is CASSQSSTEAFF.

This rearrangement joins TRBV18 to TRBJ1-6; D not resolved. The CDR3 loop spans 13 amino acids. The ends were cut back, 2 bases at V and 8 bases at J, with 7 bases in the middle. CDR1 and CDR2 (germline): KGHSH, LQKENI. CDR3 DNA: TGTGCCAGCTCACCAGACCCGGATTCACCCCTCCACTTT. Protein product: CASSPDPDSPLHF.

The DNA for the CDR3 is TGCGCCAGCGCAAGAACAGGGGGGAGCACTGAAGCTTTCTTT. Encoded protein: CASARTGGSTEAFF. V is TRBV5-1 and J is TRBJ1-1, with 8 bases lining up with TRBD1. Germline V CDR1 and CDR2: SGHRS, YFSETQ. J was trimmed by 4 bases and V by 7 bases; bases with no gene match: 9. CDR3 length: 14 residues.

The chain carries TRBV18 and TRBJ2-5; D gene unclear. CDR3 length: 13 amino acids. The V end lost 3 bases, the J end lost 2 bases, and 7 bases lay between the germline ends. The V gene's germline CDR1 is KGHSH and CDR2 LQKENI. The CDR3 is CASSPAPQETQYF. CDR3 coding DNA: TGTGCCAGCTCACCGGCGCCTCAAGAGACCCAGTACTTC.

The rearrangement uses TRBV10-2 and TRBJ1-2; D gene uncertain. This CDR3 is built from 15 residues. V lost 3 bases and J lost 3, with 14 bases in between. The germline CDR1 and CDR2 sequences are WSHSY and SAAADI. CDR3 in DNA: TGCGCCAGCAGTGATTGGGGATTTTTGTACTATGGCTACACCTTC. This sequence encodes CASSDWGFLYYGYTF.

Only one count was recorded for this clone. DNA of the CDR3: TGTGCCAGCATGGGCAGGGAGTCTCCCTCTGGAAACACCATATATTTT. It is translated as CASMGRESPSGNTIYF. The V and J genes are TRBV6-6 and TRBJ1-3; D possibly corresponds to TRBD1 (5 bases). Germline V gives CDR1 MNHNY, CDR2 SVGAGI (reference sequence). This CDR3 has 16 residues. V lost 7 bases to trimming and J lost 0 bases, with 16 bases between them.

The gene calls are TRBV6-4 and TRBJ1-2; TRBD1 aligns across 8 bases. After removal of 3 bases from V and 8 bases from J, the junction contained 14 bases not matched to a gene. Germline-derived CDR1 and CDR2 are MRHNA and SNTAGT. The CDR3 is made up of 16 amino acids. CDR3 bases: TGTGCCAGCAGTGATCGCTCCGGACAGGGTCCGGGAGGCTACACCTTC. This codes for CASSDRSGQGPGGYTF.

This clone was picked up a small number of times. The chain joins TRBV2 to TRBJ2-7; perhaps TRBD1 as D (6 bases). Germline V gene sequence: CDR1 SNHLY, CDR2 FYNNEI. V was clipped by 3 bases and J by 4 bases, with 16 bases between them. The CDR3 length is 15 residues. The CDR3 region is CASSDVAGEYYEQYF. The CDR3 DNA reads as TGTGCCAGCAGTGACGTGGCAGGGGAGTATTACGAGCAGTACTTC.

As DNA, the CDR3 is TGTGCCAGCAGTGAAGAGGGACAAGGAAATGAAAAACTGTTTTTT. Its protein product is CASSEEGQGNEKLFF. The chain is built from TRBV2 and TRBJ1-4, with D perhaps matching TRBD1 (6 bases). Germline assignment: CDR1 SNHLY and CDR2 FYNNEI. This CDR3 contains 15 residues. With 1 base removed from V and 5 bases from J, the gap between germline ends came to 11 bases.

This clone was observed once. The rearrangement links TRBV3-1 (or the pseudogene TRBV3-2) to TRBJ1-5, with D tentatively TRBD1 (5 bases). Germline V lookup: CDR1 LGHDT, CDR2 YNNKEL (reference sequence). CDR3 length: 13 amino acids. Trimming cost V 2 bases and J 6 bases, with 8 bases left between them. CDR3 nucleotide sequence: TGTGCCAGCAGCCAAAGGGGCGGTCAGCCCCAGCATTTT. This translates into CASSQRGGQPQHF.

This clone was recorded once. The CDR3, as DNA: TGTGCCAGCAGCCAAAGGGGAAGCCGGACTAGCGGATACTACAATGAGCAGTTCTTC. Translating gives CASSQRGSRTSGYYNEQFF. The rearrangement uses TRBV3-1 (or the pseudogene TRBV3-2) and TRBJ2-1, with 10 bases fitting TRBD2. Germline CDR1 and CDR2: LGHDT and YNNKEL (reference sequence). This CDR3 contains 19 residues. V trimming: 2 bases; J trimming: 3 bases; junction bases outside the gene matches: 13.

The chain has TRBV28 and TRBJ2-6; possibly TRBD2 for D (5 bases). Germline V gene data show CDR1 as MDHEN and CDR2 as SYDVKM. Trimming took 0 bases from V and 2 from J, leaving 11 bases between them. CDR3 length: 17 amino acids. CDR3 coding DNA: TGTGCCAGCAGTTTATGGGGAGCGGTAACTGGGGCCAACGTCCTGACTTTC. Residues: CASSLWGAVTGANVLTF.

The chain has TRBV6-1 and TRBJ1-6; TRBD1 matches 7 bases. V shed 4 bases, J shed 0 bases, and the junction held 6 bases outside the gene matches. CDR1 is MNHNS, CDR2 SASEGT, per germline. This CDR3 has 17 residues. CDR3 sequence reads: CASSARQGSSYNSPLHF. The CDR3 DNA reads as TGTGCCAGCAGTGCCCGACAGGGTAGCTCCTATAATTCACCCCTCCACTTT.

As DNA, the CDR3 is TGTGCCAGCAGCCTTGGGTCGACAGGGCGAAACACCATATATTTT. Translated, it gives CASSLGSTGRNTIYF. The chain carries TRBV3-1 (or the pseudogene TRBV3-2) and TRBJ1-3; TRBD1 matches 7 bases. Germline-derived CDR1 and CDR2 are LGHDT and YNNKEL (reference sequence). The CDR3 is 15 amino acids. The V and J ends lost 4 bases and 5 bases, in that order; junction bases with no gene match: 8.

The chain employs TRBV6-5 and TRBJ2-1, with D tentatively TRBD1 (7 bases). There are 15 residues in the CDR3. Germline assignment: CDR1 MNHEY and CDR2 SVGAGI. The V gene lost 6 bases and the J gene lost 6 bases, with 18 bases spanning the gap. The CDR3 DNA sequence: TGTGCCAGCAGATTCCTCACGGAGGGGGCCAATGAGCAGTTCTTC. This translates into CASRFLTEGANEQFF.

The gene calls are TRBV29-1 and TRBJ2-6; 12 bases are a match to TRBD2. With 6 bases clipped from V and 1 base from J, the junction kept 4 bases outside the gene matches. This CDR3 has 16 amino acids. Germline V gene sequence: CDR1 SQVTM, CDR2 ANQGSEA. The CDR3 DNA sequence: TGCAGCGTCCTAGCGGGAGGGCCATCTGGGGCCAACGTCCTGACTTTC. Its translation: CSVLAGGPSGANVLTF. Together with reference TRBV29-1 and TRBJ2-6, the CDR3 gives the full variable domain: SAVISQKPSRDICQRGTSLTIQCQVDSQVTMMFWYRQQPGQSLTLIATANQGSEATYESGFVIDKFPISRPNLTFSTLTVSNMSPEDSSIYLCSVLAGGPSGANVLTFGAGSRLTVL.

This clone appeared a single time. The rearrangement links TRBV5-1 to TRBJ1-1; 8 bases line up with TRBD1. V shed 4 bases, J shed 5 bases, and the junction held 7 bases outside the gene matches. The CDR3 has 14 amino acids. CDR1 SGHRS and CDR2 YFSETQ come from the germline V gene. The CDR3 here is CASSHMTGVTEAFF. The CDR3 nucleotides are TGCGCCAGCAGCCACATGACAGGGGTTACTGAAGCTTTCTTT.

This sequence joins TRBV24-1 and TRBJ1-2, with D uncertain. The V end lost 4 bases, the J end lost 8 bases, and 16 bases lay between the germline ends. Germline CDR1 is KGHDR and CDR2 is SFDVKD. The CDR3 is 14 residues long. The CDR3 DNA is TGTGCCACCAGTGAAAATAACCTACAGAGGGGCTACACCTTC. Translating gives CATSENNLQRGYTF.

This chain connects TRBV11-3 to TRBJ1-1; D not certain. The CDR3 spans 13 residues. Trimming took off 0 bases at V and 9 bases at J, with 11 bases between the two ends. Germline assignment: CDR1 SGHNT and CDR2 YENEEA. The CDR3 DNA follows: TGTGCCAGCAGCTTAGAGCCAGGTGGAAAAGCTTTCTTT. Its translation is CASSLEPGGKAFF.

This chain joins TRBV5-1 and TRBJ1-4, with D unresolved. Trimming left V 1 base short and J 0 bases short, with 7 bases between. Germline-derived CDR1 and CDR2 are SGHRS and YFSETQ. This CDR3 region has 15 residues. CDR3 in amino acids: CASSLTLSTNEKLFF. The DNA for the CDR3 is TGCGCCAGCAGCTTGACCTTATCAACTAATGAAAAACTGTTTTTT.

This chain links TRBV6-5 with TRBJ1-2, with 7 positions matching TRBD1. CDR1 and CDR2 from the germline V gene are MNHEY and SVGAGI. The length of the CDR3 is 15 residues. The V and J ends lost 6 bases and 4 bases, in that order; junction bases with no gene match: 11. CDR3 sequence (DNA): TGTGCCAGCAGCCCCTCGACAGGGAAGACCTATGGCTACACCTTC. It is translated as CASSPSTGKTYGYTF.

The chain couples TRBV7-3 to TRBJ1-6, with 7 bases aligning to TRBD1. The CDR3 contains 15 residues. The germline V gene has CDR1 SGHTA and CDR2 FQGTGA. The trim removed 5 bases at V and 8 bases at J, leaving 9 bases unmatched. DNA of the CDR3: TGTGCCAGCAGCCTCTCCGGGACAGACTATTCACCCCTCCACTTT. Its translation is CASSLSGTDYSPLHF. The complete variable domain, with remaining parts taken from reference TRBV7-3 and TRBJ1-6, reads GAGVSQTPSNKVTEKGKYVELRCDPISGHTALYWYRQSLGQGPEFLIYFQGTGAADDSGLPNDRFFAVRPEGSVSTLKIQRTERGDSAVYLCASSLSGTDYSPLHFGNGTRLTVT.

The gene calls are TRBV19 and TRBJ1-5; possibly TRBD1 for D (6 bases). The V end lost 6 bases, the J end lost 6 bases, and 18 bases lay between the germline ends. Germline V lookup: CDR1 LNHDA, CDR2 SQIVND (reference sequence). The CDR3 is 15 amino acids. CDR3 sequence reads: CASSRGDIRPQPQHF. CDR3 DNA sequence: TGTGCCAGTAGCCGGGGGGACATTAGGCCTCAGCCCCAGCATTTT. Complete variable domain (other parts from reference TRBV19 and TRBJ1-5): DGGITQSPKYLFRKEGQNVTLSCEQNLNHDAMYWYRQDPGQGLRLIYYSQIVNDFQKGDIAEGYSVSREKKESFPLTVTSAQKNPTAFYLCASSRGDIRPQPQHFGDGTRLSIL.

The CDR3 loop reads CASGITGGSYEQYF. Here the CDR3 DNA reads TGTGCCAGCGGTATTACAGGGGGCTCCTACGAGCAGTACTTC. The J gene is TRBJ2-7, the V gene TRBV25-1, with 8 bases that match TRBD1. The CDR3 covers 14 residues. Germline V CDR1 and CDR2: MGHDK, SYGVNS. Losses at the gene ends were 8 bases for V and 0 bases for J; bases not matched to a gene: 6.